This entry concerns a single T cell receptor (beta chain). The sample holds many counts of this clonotype. Its antigen specificity is not known. No base quality values were provided; no much bigger clone lies one nucleotide off. The data were taken from a study of CD8 T cells in ankylosing spondylitis (dated by TCRdb to about 2017). A note on the overall study: The study set out to find disease-linked TCR variants by profiling T cell receptor beta repertoires in ankylosing spondylitis patients and healthy donors. Peripheral blood was sampled, and synovial fluid was also collected from ankylosing spondylitis patients. The full study cohort comprised about 25 ankylosing spondylitis patients and 85 to 120 healthy donors.

The CDR1 and CDR2 encoded by the germline V gene are SGHRS and YFSETQ. The CDR3 runs 14 amino acids, cysteine and phenylalanine included. Of all the DNA, just the CDR3 is kept, 42 bases in frame from base 1. The V and J ends are trimmed by 2 bases and 5 bases, leaving 8 bases between them. Sequencing instrument: Illumina HiSeq 2500. Quantitative 5'-RACE with molecular barcodes was used to prepare TCR beta libraries. In the original analysis: To identify disease-linked TCR variants, a new computational method was used, one built on a probabilistic model of VDJ rearrangement. The raw public data were reprocessed by TCRdb itself: fastp quality trimming at Q25, MiXCR clonotype calling, in-frame beta chains only. Entries that share a CDR3 protein sequence are merged under the most common genes and DNA. The V and J calls and clone size are TCRdb's, not the authors'. The sample records 150,000 to 200,000 distinct CDR3 sequences, 11% of which are singletons. Almost 30% of the sample rests with the top ten.

Results the study describes overall, beyond this receptor: According to the report, matched synovial fluid samples from ankylosing spondylitis patients were significantly enriched for the disease-linked clones. Some TCR beta motif variants had previously been reported in synovial fluid and blood of reactive arthritis patients, which suggested common disease-initiation mechanisms. The disease-linked clones showed a CD8+ phenotype and occurred at relatively low frequencies in peripheral blood. Blood from ankylosing spondylitis patients appeared to be characterized by a TCR beta motif composed of eight highly homologous amino acid variants.

Rearrangement joined TRBV5-1 to TRBJ1-6, with the D gene call left open. This clonotype was sampled from a male donor with ankylosing spondylitis or in good health (not recorded which). The material sequenced was blood, either unsorted or a sorted T cell fraction (not recorded which). The nucleotide sequence reads TGCGCCAGCAGCTTCGTGGGAAATAATTCACCCCTCCACTTT. Its product reads: CASSFVGNNSPLHF.